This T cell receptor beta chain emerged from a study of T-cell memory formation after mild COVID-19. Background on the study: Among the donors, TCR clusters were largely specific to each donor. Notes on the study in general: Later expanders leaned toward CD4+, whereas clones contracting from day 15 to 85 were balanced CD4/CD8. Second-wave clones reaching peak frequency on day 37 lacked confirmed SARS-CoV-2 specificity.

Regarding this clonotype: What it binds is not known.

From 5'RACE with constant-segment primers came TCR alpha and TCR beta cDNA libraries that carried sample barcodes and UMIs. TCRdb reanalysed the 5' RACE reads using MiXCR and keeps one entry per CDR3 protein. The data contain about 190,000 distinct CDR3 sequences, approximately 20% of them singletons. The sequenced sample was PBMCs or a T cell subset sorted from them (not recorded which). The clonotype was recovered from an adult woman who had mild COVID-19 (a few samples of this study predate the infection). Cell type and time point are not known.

CDR3 coding DNA: TGTGCCAGTAGTGCGTTTCTCGGGAGGGCCGACATTCAGTACTTC. Translating gives CASSAFLGRADIQYF. The chain joins TRBV19 to TRBJ2-4, with TRBD2 identical over 8 bases. Germline V gene sequence: CDR1 LNHDA, CDR2 SQIVND (reference sequence). With V trimmed by 5 bases and J by 8 bases, 11 bases remained unmatched. The CDR3 is made up of 15 amino acids.